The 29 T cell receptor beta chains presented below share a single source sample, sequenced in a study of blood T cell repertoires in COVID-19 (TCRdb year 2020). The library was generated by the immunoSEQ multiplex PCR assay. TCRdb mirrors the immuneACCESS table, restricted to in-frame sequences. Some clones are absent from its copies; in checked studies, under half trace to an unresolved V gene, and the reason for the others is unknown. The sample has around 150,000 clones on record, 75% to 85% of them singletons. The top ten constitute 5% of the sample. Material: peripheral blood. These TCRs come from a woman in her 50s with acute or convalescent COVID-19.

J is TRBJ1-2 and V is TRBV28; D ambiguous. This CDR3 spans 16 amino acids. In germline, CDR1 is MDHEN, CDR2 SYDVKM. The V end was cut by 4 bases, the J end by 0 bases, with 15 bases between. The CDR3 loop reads CASSSPEGVPNYGYTF. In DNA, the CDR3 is TGTGCCAGCAGTTCTCCCGAGGGAGTGCCTAACTATGGCTACACCTTC.

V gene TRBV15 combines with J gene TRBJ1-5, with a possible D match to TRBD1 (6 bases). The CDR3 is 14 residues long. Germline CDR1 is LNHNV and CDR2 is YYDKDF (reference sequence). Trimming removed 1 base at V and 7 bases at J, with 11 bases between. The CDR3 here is CATSRGFQGQPQHF. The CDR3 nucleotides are TGTGCCACCAGCAGAGGGTTCCAGGGGCAGCCCCAGCATTTT.

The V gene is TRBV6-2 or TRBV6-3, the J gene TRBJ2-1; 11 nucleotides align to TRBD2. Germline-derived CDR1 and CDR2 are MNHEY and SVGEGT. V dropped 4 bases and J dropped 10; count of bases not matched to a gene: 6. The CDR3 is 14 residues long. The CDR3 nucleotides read TGTGCCAGCAGTTTAGCGGGGGGGGCCCTGGAGCAGTTCTTC. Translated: CASSLAGGALEQFF.

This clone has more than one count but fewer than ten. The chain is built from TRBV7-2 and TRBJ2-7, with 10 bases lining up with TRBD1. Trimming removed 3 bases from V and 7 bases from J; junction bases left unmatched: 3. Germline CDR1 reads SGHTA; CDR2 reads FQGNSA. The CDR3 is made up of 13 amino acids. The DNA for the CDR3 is TGTGCCAGCAGCTTCGACAGGGGGCGAGAGCAGTACTTC. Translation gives CASSFDRGREQYF.

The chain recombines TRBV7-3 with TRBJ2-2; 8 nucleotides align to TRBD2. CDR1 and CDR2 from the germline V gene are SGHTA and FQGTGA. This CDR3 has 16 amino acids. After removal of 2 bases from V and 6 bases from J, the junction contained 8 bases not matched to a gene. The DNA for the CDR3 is TGTGCCAGCAGCTTATACCCCGGGGGGGCTGCCGGGGAGCTGTTTTTT. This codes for CASSLYPGGAAGELFF.

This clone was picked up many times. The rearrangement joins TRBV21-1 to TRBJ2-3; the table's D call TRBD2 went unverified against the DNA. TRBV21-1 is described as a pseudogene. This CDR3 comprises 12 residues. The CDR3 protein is CASSRASGWQYF. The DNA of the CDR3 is TGTGCCAGCAGCAGGGCTAGCGGGTGGCAGTATTTT.

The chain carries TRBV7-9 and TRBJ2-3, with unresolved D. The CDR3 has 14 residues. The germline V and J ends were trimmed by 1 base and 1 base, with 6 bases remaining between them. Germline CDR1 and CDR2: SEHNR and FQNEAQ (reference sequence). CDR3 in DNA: TGTGCCAGCAGCTTAGTATCCGGCACAGATACGCAGTATTTT. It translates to CASSLVSGTDTQYF. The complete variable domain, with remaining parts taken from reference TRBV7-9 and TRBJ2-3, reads DTGVSQNPRHKITKRGQNVTFRCDPISEHNRLYWYRQTLGQGPEFLTYFQNEAQLEKSRLLSDRFSAERPKGSFSTLEIQRTEQGDSAMYLCASSLVSGTDTQYFGPGTRLTVL.

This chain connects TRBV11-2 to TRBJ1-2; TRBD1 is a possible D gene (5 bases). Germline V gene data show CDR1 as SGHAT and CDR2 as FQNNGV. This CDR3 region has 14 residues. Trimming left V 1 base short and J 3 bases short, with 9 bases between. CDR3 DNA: TGTGCCAGCAGCTTAGCTAGGGGTGACTATGGCTACACCTTC. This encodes CASSLARGDYGYTF.

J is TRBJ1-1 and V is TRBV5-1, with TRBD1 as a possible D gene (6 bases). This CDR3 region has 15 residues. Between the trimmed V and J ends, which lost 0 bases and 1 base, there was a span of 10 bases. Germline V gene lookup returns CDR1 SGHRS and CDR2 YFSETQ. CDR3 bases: TGCGCCAGCAGCTTGGATGGACAGCGGAACACTGAAGCTTTCTTT. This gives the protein CASSLDGQRNTEAFF.

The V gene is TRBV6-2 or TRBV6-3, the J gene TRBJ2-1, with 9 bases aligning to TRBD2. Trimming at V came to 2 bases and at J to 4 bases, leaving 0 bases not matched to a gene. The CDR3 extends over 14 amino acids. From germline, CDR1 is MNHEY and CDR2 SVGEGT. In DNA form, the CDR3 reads TGTGCCAGCAGTTACACTAGCGGGTACAATGAGCAGTTCTTC. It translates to CASSYTSGYNEQFF.

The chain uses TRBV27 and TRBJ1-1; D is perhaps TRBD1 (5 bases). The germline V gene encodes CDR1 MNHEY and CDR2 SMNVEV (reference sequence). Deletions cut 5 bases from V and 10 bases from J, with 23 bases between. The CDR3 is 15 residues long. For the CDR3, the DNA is TGTGCCAGCAGTCCCCTCAGCAACGACGGGACTCGAGCTTTCTTT. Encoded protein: CASSPLSNDGTRAFF.

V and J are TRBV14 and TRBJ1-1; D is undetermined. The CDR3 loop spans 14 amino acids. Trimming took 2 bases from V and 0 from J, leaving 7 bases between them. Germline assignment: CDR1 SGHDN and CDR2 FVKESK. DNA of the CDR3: TGTGCCAGCAGCCAAAGCGGGTTGAACACTGAAGCTTTCTTT. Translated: CASSQSGLNTEAFF. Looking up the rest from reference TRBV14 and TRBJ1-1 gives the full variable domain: EAGVTQFPSHSVIEKGQTVTLRCDPISGHDNLYWYRRVMGKEIKFLLHFVKESKQDESGMPNNRFLAERTGGTYSTLKVQPAELEDSGVYFCASSQSGLNTEAFFGQGTRLTVV.

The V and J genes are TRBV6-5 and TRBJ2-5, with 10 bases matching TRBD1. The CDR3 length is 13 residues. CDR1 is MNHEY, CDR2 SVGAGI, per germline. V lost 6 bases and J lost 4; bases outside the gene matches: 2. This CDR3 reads CASRTGGVETQYF. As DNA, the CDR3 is TGTGCCAGCAGGACAGGGGGCGTAGAGACCCAGTACTTC.

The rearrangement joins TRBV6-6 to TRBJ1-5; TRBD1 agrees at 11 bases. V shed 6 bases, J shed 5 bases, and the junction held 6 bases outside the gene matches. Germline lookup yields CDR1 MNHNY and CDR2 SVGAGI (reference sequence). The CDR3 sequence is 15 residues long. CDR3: CASSPGQGVDQPQHF. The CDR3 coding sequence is TGTGCCAGCAGCCCGGGACAGGGGGTGGATCAGCCCCAGCATTTT.

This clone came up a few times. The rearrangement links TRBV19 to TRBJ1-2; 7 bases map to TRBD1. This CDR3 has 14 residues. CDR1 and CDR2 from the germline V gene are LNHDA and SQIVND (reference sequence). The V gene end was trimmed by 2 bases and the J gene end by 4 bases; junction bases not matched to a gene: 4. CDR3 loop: CASSITRGPYGYTF. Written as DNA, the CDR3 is TGTGCCAGTAGTATAACGAGGGGGCCCTATGGCTACACCTTC. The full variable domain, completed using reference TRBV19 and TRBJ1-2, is DGGITQSPKYLFRKEGQNVTLSCEQNLNHDAMYWYRQDPGQGLRLIYYSQIVNDFQKGDIAEGYSVSREKKESFPLTVTSAQKNPTAFYLCASSITRGPYGYTFGSGTRLTVV.

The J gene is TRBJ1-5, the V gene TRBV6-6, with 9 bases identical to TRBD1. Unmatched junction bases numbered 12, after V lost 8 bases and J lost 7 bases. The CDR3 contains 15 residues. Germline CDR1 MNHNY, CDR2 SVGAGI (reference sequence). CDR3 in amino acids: CASRNRQGGRQPQHF. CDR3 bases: TGTGCCAGCCGAAACCGACAGGGGGGAAGGCAGCCCCAGCATTTT.

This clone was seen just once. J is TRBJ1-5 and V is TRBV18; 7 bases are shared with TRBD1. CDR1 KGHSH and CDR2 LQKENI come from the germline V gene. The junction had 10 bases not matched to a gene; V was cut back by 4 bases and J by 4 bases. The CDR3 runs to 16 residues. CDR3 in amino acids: CASSRADRDRNQPQHF. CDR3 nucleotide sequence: TGTGCCAGCTCACGGGCAGACAGGGATCGGAATCAGCCCCAGCATTTT.

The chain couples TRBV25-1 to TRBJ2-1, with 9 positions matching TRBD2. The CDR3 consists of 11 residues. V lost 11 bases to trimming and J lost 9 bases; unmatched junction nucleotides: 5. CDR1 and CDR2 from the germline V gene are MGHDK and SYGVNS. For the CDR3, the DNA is TGTGCCGCGGGGGGGGCAGTTGAGCAGTTCTTC. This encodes CAAGGAVEQFF.

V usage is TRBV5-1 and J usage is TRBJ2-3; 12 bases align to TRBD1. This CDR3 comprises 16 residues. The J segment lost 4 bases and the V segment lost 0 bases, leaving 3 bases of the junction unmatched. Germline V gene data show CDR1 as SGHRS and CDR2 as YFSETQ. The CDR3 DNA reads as TGCGCCAGCAGCTTGGAGGGGACAGGGGGCGCAGATACGCAGTATTTT. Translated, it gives CASSLEGTGGADTQYF. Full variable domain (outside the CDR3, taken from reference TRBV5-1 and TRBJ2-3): KAGVTQTPRYLIKTRGQQVTLSCSPISGHRSVSWYQQTPGQGLQFLFEYFSETQRNKGNFPGRFSGRQFSNSRSEMNVSTLELGDSALYLCASSLEGTGGADTQYFGPGTRLTVL.

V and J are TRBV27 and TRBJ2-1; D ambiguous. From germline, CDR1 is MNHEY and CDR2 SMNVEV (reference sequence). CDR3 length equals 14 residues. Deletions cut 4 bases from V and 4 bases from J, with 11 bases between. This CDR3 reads CASSWSTGYNEQFF. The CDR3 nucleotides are TGTGCCAGCAGTTGGAGTACGGGTTACAATGAGCAGTTCTTC.

The CDR3 coding sequence is TGCAGCGTGGCTCAGGGGATCTCCACAGATACGCAGTATTTT. Translation: CSVAQGISTDTQYF. This sequence joins TRBV29-1 and TRBJ2-3, with D perhaps matching TRBD1 (6 bases). Trimming left V 6 bases short and J 2 bases short, with 15 bases between. This CDR3 has 14 amino acids. The germline CDR1 and CDR2 sequences are SQVTM and ANQGSEA.

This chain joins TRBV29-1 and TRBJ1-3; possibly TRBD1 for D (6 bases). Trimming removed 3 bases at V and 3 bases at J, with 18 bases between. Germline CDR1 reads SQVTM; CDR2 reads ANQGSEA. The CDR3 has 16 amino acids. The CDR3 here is CSVDQGSGAVGNTIYF. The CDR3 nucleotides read TGCAGCGTTGATCAGGGTTCAGGGGCAGTTGGAAACACCATATATTTT. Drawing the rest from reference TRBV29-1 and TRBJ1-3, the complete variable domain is SAVISQKPSRDICQRGTSLTIQCQVDSQVTMMFWYRQQPGQSLTLIATANQGSEATYESGFVIDKFPISRPNLTFSTLTVSNMSPEDSSIYLCSVDQGSGAVGNTIYFGEGSWLTVV.

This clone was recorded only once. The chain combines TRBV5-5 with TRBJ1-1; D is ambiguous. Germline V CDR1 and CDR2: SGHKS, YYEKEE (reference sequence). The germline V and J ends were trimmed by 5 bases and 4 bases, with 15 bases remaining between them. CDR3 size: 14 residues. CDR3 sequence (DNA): TGTGCCAGCAGTACGATGCAGCCGGGCACTGAAGCTTTCTTT. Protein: CASSTMQPGTEAFF. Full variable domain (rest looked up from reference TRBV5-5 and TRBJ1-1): DAGVTQSPTHLIKTRGQQVTLRCSPISGHKSVSWYQQVLGQGPQFIFQYYEKEERGRGNFPDRFSARQFPNYSSELNVNALLLGDSALYLCASSTMQPGTEAFFGQGTRLTVV.

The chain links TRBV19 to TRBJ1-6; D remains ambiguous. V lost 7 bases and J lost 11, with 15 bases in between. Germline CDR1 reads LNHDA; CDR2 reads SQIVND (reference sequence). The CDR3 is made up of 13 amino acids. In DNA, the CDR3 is TGTGCCAGTAATAGACCGGATCGGGCACCCCTCCACTTT. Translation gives CASNRPDRAPLHF. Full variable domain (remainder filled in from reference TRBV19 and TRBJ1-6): DGGITQSPKYLFRKEGQNVTLSCEQNLNHDAMYWYRQDPGQGLRLIYYSQIVNDFQKGDIAEGYSVSREKKESFPLTVTSAQKNPTAFYLCASNRPDRAPLHFGNGTRLTVT.

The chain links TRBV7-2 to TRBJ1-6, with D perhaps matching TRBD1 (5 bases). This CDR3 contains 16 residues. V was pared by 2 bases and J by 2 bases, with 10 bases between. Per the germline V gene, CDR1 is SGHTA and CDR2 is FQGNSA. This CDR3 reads CASSLKGLTYNSPLHF. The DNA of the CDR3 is TGTGCCAGCAGCTTAAAGGGGCTCACCTATAATTCACCCCTCCACTTT.

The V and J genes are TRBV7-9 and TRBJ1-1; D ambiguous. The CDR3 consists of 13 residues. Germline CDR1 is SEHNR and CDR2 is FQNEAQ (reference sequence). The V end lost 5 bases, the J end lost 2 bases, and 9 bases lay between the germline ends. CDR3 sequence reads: CASSRTGNTEAFF. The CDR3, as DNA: TGTGCCAGCAGCCGGACGGGAAACACTGAAGCTTTCTTT.

CDR3 residues: CASSISPGQLKKNTEAFF. CDR3 bases: TGTGCCAGTAGTATTTCCCCCGGACAGCTTAAAAAGAACACTGAAGCTTTCTTT. V gene TRBV19 combines with J gene TRBJ1-1; TRBD1 might be the D (6 bases). CDR1 LNHDA and CDR2 SQIVND come from the germline V gene (reference sequence). This CDR3 is built from 18 residues. V gave up 3 bases and J gave up 1 base, with 21 bases separating them.

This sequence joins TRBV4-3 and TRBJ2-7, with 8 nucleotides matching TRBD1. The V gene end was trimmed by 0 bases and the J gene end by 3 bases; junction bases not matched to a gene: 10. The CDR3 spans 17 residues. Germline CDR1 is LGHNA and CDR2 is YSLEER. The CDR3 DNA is TGCGCCAGCAGCCAAGATCGGCAGGTAGGACAGGGCTACGAGCAGTACTTC. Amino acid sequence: CASSQDRQVGQGYEQYF.

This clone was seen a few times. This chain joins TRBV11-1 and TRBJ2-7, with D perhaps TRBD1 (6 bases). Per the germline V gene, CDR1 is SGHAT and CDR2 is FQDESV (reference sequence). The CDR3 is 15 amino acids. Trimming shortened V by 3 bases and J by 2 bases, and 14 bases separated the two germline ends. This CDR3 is CASSFGGVGTYEQYF. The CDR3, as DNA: TGTGCCAGCAGCTTTGGGGGCGTCGGGACCTACGAGCAGTACTTC.